Listed below are T cell receptor beta chains from one sample, sequenced in a study of cytomegalovirus exposure and HLA in healthy donors. Assay: immunoSEQ multiplex PCR; the TCRdb copy retains only in-frame clones and omits some. The sample records roughly 140,000 clones, just under 65% being singletons. Material: PBMCs. Receptors originate from an older woman in good health and CMV-seropositive. CDR3s include the opening cysteine and the closing phenylalanine or tryptophan. Fields, in order: D gene, clone size, J gene, V gene, CDR3 DNA, CDR3 protein. D genes are given only for firm matches. The listing skips clone size in some rows; elsewhere it reads once, few, many or a size class.

-,-,TRBJ1-6,TRBV9,TGTGCCAGCAGAGGTACAGGGACTAGTTCACCCCTCCACTTT,CASRGTGTSSPLHF
TRBD1,few,TRBJ1-2,TRBV28,TGTGCCAGCAGTCCCCCCGACAGGGAAGGCTACACCTTC,CASSPPDREGYTF
-,-,TRBJ2-7,TRBV7-9,TGTGCCAGCAGCCCCCGACAGCCACCCTACGAGCAGTACTTC,CASSPRQPPYEQYF
TRBD1,-,TRBJ2-5,TRBV4-1,TGCGCCAGCAGCCAAGGCGGCGGACAGGCATCGCAAGAGACCCAGTACTTC,CASSQGGGQASQETQYF
-,-,TRBJ1-2,TRBV20-1,TGCAGTGCTAGGCTAGGCTATGGCTACACCTTC,CSARLGYGYTF
-,once,TRBJ2-5,TRBV29-1,TGCAGCGCCGGCCCAGGATTAGAGACCCAGTACTTC,CSAGPGLETQYF
-,few,TRBJ2-1,TRBV5-1,TGCGCCAGCAGCCCACTTGGGGAGGACTACAATGAGCAGTTCTTC,CASSPLGEDYNEQFF
TRBD1,-,TRBJ2-2,TRBV7-8,TGTGCCAGCAGCTTAGCCACAGGGGGCATAACCGGGGAGCTGTTTTTT,CASSLATGGITGELFF
-,-,TRBJ1-2,TRBV5-5,TGTGCCAGCAGCCGGACAGTTGGGTATGGCTACACCTTC,CASSRTVGYGYTF
-,-,TRBJ2-1,TRBV5-1,TGCGCCAGCAGCGGGGACTCCGCCTCTTCCAATGAGCAGTTCTTC,CASSGDSASSNEQFF
TRBD1,few,TRBJ1-1,TRBV6-6,TGTGCCAGCAGTTTTGGACAGGGTGCAGGGAACACTGAAGCTTTCTTT,CASSFGQGAGNTEAFF
TRBD1,-,TRBJ1-2,TRBV25-1,TGTGCCAGCAGTGACGGTTGGAGGGGACAGATAACCGGCGGCTACACCTTC,CASSDGWRGQITGGYTF
-,-,TRBJ2-3,TRBV5-6,TGTGCCAGCAGCTCGGCGACTATTTTAGATACGCAGTATTTT,CASSSATILDTQYF
TRBD1,-,TRBJ2-7,TRBV4-2,TGTGCCAGCAGCCTTACTGGGGGACAGGGTACCTACGAGCAGTACTTC,CASSLTGGQGTYEQYF
-,-,TRBJ2-3,TRBV4-2,TGTGCCAGCAGCCAGCAAGCAGGTACTAGCACAGATACGCAGTATTTT,CASSQQAGTSTDTQYF
-,-,TRBJ2-7,TRBV7-2,TGTGCCAGCAGCTTAAAAGAAGGACTGAAATACTACGAGCAGTACTTC,CASSLKEGLKYYEQYF
TRBD2,-,TRBJ2-7,TRBV4-2,TGTGCCAGCAGCGTCCGGACTAGCGGGGCCTACGAGCAGTACTTC,CASSVRTSGAYEQYF
-,few,TRBJ1-1,TRBV13,TGTGCCAGCAGCTCCTACTCGTCTGGGCAGGGGAAAAACACTGAAGCTTTCTTT,CASSSYSSGQGKNTEAFF
-,-,TRBJ1-1,TRBV29-1,TGCAGCGTTGTTCGCGGGAAGTTGATGAACACTGAAGCTTTCTTT,CSVVRGKLMNTEAFF
-,-,TRBJ2-2,TRBV30,TGTGCCTGGAGAGTGGGACTCAACACCGGGGAGCTGTTTTTT,CAWRVGLNTGELFF
TRBD2,-,TRBJ2-1,TRBV5-1,TGCGCCAGCAGCTGGGGACTAGCGGGAAACAGAGGTGAGCAGTTCTTC,CASSWGLAGNRGEQFF
-,-,TRBJ2-3,TRBV7-9,TGTGCCAGCAGCTCAACGACTCGGGGTTGGGATACGCAGTATTTT,CASSSTTRGWDTQYF
-,few,TRBJ2-2,TRBV19,TGTGCCAGTAGCGTACGGGACACGAACACCGGGGAGCTGTTTTTT,CASSVRDTNTGELFF
TRBD1,many,TRBJ2-3,TRBV5-6,TGTGCCAGCAGCTTGGCAGGGGGCACGACAGATACGCAGTATTTT,CASSLAGGTTDTQYF
-,-,TRBJ1-1,TRBV5-6,TGTGCCAGCAGCTTTGGTCCAGGGGACACTGAAGCTTTCTTT,CASSFGPGDTEAFF
TRBD1,-,TRBJ2-1,TRBV27,TGTGCCAGCAGGGACAGGGGCGATGAGCAGTTCTTC,CASRDRGDEQFF
-,-,TRBJ1-1,TRBV28,TGTGCCAGCAGTTTATCCCACACACCAAACACTGAAGCTTTCTTT,CASSLSHTPNTEAFF
TRBD1,-,TRBJ1-2,TRBV19,TGTGCCAGTGGGAGCAGGGGACAGGGGAACTATGGCTACACCTTC,CASGSRGQGNYGYTF
-,-,TRBJ1-3,TRBV28,TGTGCCAGCAGTCCCGGAGCGGAACTCTCTGGAAACACCATATATTTT,CASSPGAELSGNTIYF
TRBD2,-,TRBJ2-7,TRBV7-2,TGTGCCAGCAGCCCATTAGCGGGTTCCTACGAGCAGTACTTC,CASSPLAGSYEQYF
-,-,TRBJ2-3,TRBV13,TGTGCCAGCAGCACCCTAGGGGTAGATACGCAGTATTTT,CASSTLGVDTQYF
TRBD2,once,TRBJ2-1,TRBV7-2,TGTGCCAGCAGCCCAAGCAGCGGGAGGGCCTACAATGAGCAGTTCTTC,CASSPSSGRAYNEQFF
TRBD1,-,TRBJ2-7,TRBV18,TGTGCCAGCTCACAGGGACAGGGGAGCGCCTACGAGCAGTACTTC,CASSQGQGSAYEQYF
TRBD1,-,TRBJ1-2,TRBV5-4,TGTGCCAGCAGCTTGGGGACAGGGGGTGTAGGCTATGGCTACACCTTC,CASSLGTGGVGYGYTF
-,-,TRBJ2-7,TRBV2,TGTGCCAGCAGTGCGGTTGCCTACGAGCAGTACTTC,CASSAVAYEQYF
-,-,TRBJ1-1,TRBV28,TGTGCCAGCCTAGACAGCGCCCTTGAAGCTTTCTTT,CASLDSALEAFF
-,few,TRBJ1-1,TRBV7-6,TGTGCCAGCAGCTTAGTAGTTCTGGGGGCCGGAGACACTGAAGCTTTCTTT,CASSLVVLGAGDTEAFF
TRBD2,-,TRBJ2-5,TRBV30,TGTGCCTGGAGTGCGACTAGCGGGTACCAAGAGACCCAGTACTTC,CAWSATSGYQETQYF
-,-,TRBJ2-5,TRBV7-2,TGTGCCAGCAGCTTATCGACGGCCGTGGAGCAGTACTTC,CASSLSTAVEQYF
-,-,TRBJ1-5,TRBV4-1,TGCGCCAGCAGCACAATGAACAGCAATAGCAATCAGCCCCAGCATTTT,CASSTMNSNSNQPQHF
-,-,TRBJ2-2,TRBV28,TGTGCCAGCAGCCGAAGAGCGGGCCAAGCCGGGGAGCTGTTTTTT,CASSRRAGQAGELFF
TRBD2,once,TRBJ2-2,TRBV9,TGTGCCAGCAGCCCCCGGACTAGCGGCACCACCGGGGAGCTGTTTTTT,CASSPRTSGTTGELFF
-,-,TRBJ1-1,TRBV28,TGTGCCAGCAGTTCCTTGACTAATATCCCCGATGAAGCTTTCTTT,CASSSLTNIPDEAFF
-,few,TRBJ1-3,TRBV7-9,TGTGCCGTCCGGGGCTCTGGAAACACCATATATTTT,CAVRGSGNTIYF
TRBD2,once,TRBJ2-7,TRBV28,TGTGCCAGCAGTTACACGACTAGCGGGAGAGTACTCGTCAGCCACGAGCAGTACTTC,CASSYTTSGRVLVSHEQYF
TRBD2,-,TRBJ2-7,TRBV27,TGTGCCAGCAGTTCAGGACTAGCTTACGAGCAGTACTTC,CASSSGLAYEQYF
TRBD2,-,TRBJ2-2,TRBV9,TGTGCCAGCAGCGAGAAGGGACTAGCCAATTATTACACCGGGGAGCTGTTTTTT,CASSEKGLANYYTGELFF
-,few,TRBJ2-7,TRBV9,TGTGCCAGCAGCGTAGGTCCCAGGGCAACTACCGAGCAGTACTTC,CASSVGPRATTEQYF